This T cell receptor beta chain appears in the sequencing data of a study of regulatory T cells in long-lasting Graves disease. In building TCR beta libraries, iRepertoire HTBI primers were used together with Arm-PCR of CDR3 regions. One entry per CDR3 protein, called by TCRdb with MiXCR from the multiplex PCR reads. The sample shows 400,000 to 500,000 distinct CDR3 sequences, approximately 15% of them seen only once. The CDR3 extends over 16 amino acids. Germline V gene lookup returns CDR1 MDHEN and CDR2 SYDVKM. The V end was cut by 5 bases, the J end by 5 bases, with 19 bases between. The time point was: newly diagnosed GD, antithyroid drugs for less than 3 months. Generation of the TCR library employed RNA extracted from PBMCs. Of note for this clonotype: A much larger clone differs by one base, so this may be a read error.

This sample was also put to use in a study of T cells in Graves' hyperthyroidism and ophthalmopathy. From that study: Orbital computed tomography and thyroid ultrasound, together with serum TRAb and thyroxine and clinical symptoms, were used for diagnoses. RT-PCR in the first round (using the HTBI primer set) targeted the TCR CDR3.

The sample here was peripheral blood mononuclear cells (PBMCs), taken at new diagnosis, from a patient treated with antithyroid drugs. The rearrangement uses TRBV28 and TRBJ2-1; possibly TRBD1 or TRBD2 for D (5 bases each). The receptor's source is a woman between 35 and 50 years old with Graves disease. The CDR3 is CASSPRDLRPDNEQFF. The CDR3 nucleotides are TGTGCCAGCAGTCCCAGGGACCTTAGACCGGACAATGAGCAGTTCTTC.